The source of this TCR beta chain is a study of monozygotic twins with inflammatory bowel disease. TCRdb reprocessed the 5' RACE reads, with one entry per CDR3 protein and no DNA. This sample contains a few hundred thousand distinct CDR3 sequences. Per germline, CDR1 SGHNT and CDR2 YYREEE (reference sequence). This CDR3 is 15 amino acids long. This receptor was identified in a human donor with ulcerative colitis or Crohn's disease, or a healthy co-twin of an affected twin (not recorded which). The chain combines TRBV5-4 with TRBJ2-1; TCRdb returns TRBD1, unconfirmable since there is no DNA. Sequencing was done on a sample of blood. CDR3 sequence: CASSLGTGVSNEQFF.